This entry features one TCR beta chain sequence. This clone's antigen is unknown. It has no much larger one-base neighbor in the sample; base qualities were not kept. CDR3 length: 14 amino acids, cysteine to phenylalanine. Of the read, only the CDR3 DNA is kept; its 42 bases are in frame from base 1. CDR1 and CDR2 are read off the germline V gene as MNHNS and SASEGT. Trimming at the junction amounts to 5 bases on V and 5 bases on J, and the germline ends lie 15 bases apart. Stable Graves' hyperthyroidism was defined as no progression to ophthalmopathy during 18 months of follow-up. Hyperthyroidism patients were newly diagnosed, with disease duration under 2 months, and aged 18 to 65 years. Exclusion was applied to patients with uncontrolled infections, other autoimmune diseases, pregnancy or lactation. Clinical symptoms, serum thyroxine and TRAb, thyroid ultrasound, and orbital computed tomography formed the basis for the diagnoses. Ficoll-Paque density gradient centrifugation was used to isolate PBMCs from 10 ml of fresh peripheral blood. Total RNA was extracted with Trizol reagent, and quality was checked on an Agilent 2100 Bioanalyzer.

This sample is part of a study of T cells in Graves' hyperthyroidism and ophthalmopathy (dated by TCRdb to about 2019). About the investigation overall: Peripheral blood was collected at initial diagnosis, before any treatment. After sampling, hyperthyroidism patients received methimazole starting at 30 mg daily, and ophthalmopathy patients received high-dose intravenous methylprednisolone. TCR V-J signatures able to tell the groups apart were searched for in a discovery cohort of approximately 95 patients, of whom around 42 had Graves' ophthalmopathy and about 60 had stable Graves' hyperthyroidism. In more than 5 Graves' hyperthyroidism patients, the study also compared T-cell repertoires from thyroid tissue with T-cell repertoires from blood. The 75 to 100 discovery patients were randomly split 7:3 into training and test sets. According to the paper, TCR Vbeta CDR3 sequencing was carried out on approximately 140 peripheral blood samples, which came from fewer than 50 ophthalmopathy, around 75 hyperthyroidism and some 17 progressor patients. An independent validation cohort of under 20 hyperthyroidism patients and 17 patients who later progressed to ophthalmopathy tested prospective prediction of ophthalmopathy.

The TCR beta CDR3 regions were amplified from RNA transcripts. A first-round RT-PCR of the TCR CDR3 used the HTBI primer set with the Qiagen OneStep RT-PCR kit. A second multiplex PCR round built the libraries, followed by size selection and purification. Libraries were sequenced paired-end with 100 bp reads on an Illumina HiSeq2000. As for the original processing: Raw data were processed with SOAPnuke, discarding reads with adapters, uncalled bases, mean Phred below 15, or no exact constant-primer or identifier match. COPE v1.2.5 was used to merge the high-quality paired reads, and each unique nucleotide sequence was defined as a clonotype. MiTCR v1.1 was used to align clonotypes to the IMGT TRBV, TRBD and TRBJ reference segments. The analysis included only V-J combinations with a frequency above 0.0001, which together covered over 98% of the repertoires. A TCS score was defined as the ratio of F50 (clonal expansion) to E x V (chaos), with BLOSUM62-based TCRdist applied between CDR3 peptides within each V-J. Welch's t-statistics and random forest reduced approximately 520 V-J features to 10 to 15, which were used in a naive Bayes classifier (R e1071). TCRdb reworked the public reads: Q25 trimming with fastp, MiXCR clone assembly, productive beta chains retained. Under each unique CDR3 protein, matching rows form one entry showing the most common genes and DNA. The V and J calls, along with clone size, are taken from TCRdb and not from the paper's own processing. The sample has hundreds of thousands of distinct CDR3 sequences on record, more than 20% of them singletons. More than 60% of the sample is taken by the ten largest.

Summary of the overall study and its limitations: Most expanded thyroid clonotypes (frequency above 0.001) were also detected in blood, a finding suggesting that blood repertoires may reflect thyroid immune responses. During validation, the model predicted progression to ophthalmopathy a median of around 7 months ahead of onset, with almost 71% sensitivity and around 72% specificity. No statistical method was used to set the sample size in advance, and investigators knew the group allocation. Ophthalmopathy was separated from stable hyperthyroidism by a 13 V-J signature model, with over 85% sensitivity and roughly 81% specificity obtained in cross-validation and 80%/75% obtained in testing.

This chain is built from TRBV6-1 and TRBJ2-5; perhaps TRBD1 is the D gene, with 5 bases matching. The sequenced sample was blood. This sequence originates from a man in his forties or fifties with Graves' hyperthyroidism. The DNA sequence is TGTGCCAGCAGTCCGAGACAGCTACGGGAGACCCAGTACTTC. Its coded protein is CASSPRQLRETQYF.